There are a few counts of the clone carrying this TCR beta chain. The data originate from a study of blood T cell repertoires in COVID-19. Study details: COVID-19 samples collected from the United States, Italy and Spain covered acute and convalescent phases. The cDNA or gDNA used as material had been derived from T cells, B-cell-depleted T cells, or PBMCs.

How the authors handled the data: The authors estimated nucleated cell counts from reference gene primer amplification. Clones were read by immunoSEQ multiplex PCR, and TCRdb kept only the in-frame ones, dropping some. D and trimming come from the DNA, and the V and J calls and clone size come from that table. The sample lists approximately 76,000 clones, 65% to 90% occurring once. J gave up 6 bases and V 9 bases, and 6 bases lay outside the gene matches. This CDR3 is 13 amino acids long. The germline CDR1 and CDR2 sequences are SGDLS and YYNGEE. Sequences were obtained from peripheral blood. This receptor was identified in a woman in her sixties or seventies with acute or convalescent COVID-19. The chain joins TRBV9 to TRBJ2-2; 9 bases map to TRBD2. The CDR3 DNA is TGTGCCAACCGGACTAGCGTCCCCGGGGAGCTGTTTTTT. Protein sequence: CANRTSVPGELFF.